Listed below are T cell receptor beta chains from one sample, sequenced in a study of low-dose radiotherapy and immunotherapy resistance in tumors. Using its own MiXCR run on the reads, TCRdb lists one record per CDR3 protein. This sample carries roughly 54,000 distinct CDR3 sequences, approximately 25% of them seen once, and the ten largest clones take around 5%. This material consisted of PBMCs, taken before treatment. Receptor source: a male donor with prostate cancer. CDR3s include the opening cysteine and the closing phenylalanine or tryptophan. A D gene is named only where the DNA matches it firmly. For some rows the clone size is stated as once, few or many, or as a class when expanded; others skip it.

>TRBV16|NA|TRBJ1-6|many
CASSPTLNSPLHF
TGTGCCAGCAGCCCAACACTCAATTCACCCCTCCACTTT
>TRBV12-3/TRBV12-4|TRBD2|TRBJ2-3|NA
CASSYGLAGTDTQYF
TGTGCCAGCAGCTACGGACTAGCGGGCACAGATACGCAGTATTTT
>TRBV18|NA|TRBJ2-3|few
CASSPSTVTSTDTQYF
TGTGCCAGCTCACCATCAACAGTGACTAGCACAGATACGCAGTATTTT
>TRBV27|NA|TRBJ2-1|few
CASSPTPLSSYNEQFF
TGTGCCAGCAGTCCCACCCCGCTGAGCTCCTACAATGAGCAGTTCTTC
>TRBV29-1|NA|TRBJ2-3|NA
CSVVPSTDTQYF
TGCAGCGTTGTCCCTAGCACAGATACGCAGTATTTT
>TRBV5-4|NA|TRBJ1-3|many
CASSSWAAGNTIYF
TGTGCCAGCAGCTCCTGGGCCGCCGGAAACACCATATATTTT
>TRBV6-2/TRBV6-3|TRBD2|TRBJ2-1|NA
CASRHLAVGYNEQFF
TGTGCCAGCAGGCACCTAGCGGTCGGCTACAATGAGCAGTTCTTC
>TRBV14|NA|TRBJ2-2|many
CASSQVHLGTQSTGELFF
TGTGCCAGCAGCCAAGTCCATCTAGGGACACAGAGCACCGGGGAGCTGTTTTTT
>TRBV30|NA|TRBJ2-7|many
CAWSVIGDEQYF
TGTGCCTGGAGTGTAATTGGGGACGAGCAGTACTTC
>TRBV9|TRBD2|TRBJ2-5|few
CASSAGTTNLQETQYF
TGTGCCAGCAGCGCCGGGACTACAAACCTCCAAGAGACCCAGTACTTC
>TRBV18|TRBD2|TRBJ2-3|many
CASSPMRRSGRADTQYF
TGTGCCAGCTCACCAATGAGGAGGAGCGGGAGGGCAGATACGCAGTATTTT
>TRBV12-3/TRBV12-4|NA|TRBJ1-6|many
CASRLGTAVSPLHF
TGTGCCAGCAGACTAGGGACGGCAGTTTCACCCCTCCACTTT
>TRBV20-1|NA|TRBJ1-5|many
CSAIDPRSNQPQHF
TGCAGTGCAATAGACCCCCGTAGCAATCAGCCCCAGCATTTT
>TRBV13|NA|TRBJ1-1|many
CASSSAGGRNTEAFF
TGTGCCAGCAGCTCGGCGGGGGGCAGGAACACTGAAGCTTTCTTT
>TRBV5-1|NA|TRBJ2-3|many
CASSLGQIADTQYF
TGCGCCAGCAGCTTAGGGCAGATAGCAGATACGCAGTATTTT
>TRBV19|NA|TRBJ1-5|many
CASSIVGVNQPQHF
TGTGCCAGTAGTATAGTGGGGGTCAATCAGCCCCAGCATTTT
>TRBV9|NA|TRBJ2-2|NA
CASSTHTGELFFF
NA
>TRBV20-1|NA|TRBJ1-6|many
CSARPMGATGNSPLHF
TGCAGTGCTAGACCCATGGGGGCTACGGGGAATTCACCCCTCCACTTT
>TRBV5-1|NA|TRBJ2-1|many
CASKDGSSYNEQFF
TGCGCCAGCAAGGACGGCAGCTCCTACAATGAGCAGTTCTTC
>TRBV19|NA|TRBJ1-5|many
CASSGGSGTNQPQHF
TGTGCCAGTAGTGGGGGATCGGGGACGAATCAGCCCCAGCATTTT